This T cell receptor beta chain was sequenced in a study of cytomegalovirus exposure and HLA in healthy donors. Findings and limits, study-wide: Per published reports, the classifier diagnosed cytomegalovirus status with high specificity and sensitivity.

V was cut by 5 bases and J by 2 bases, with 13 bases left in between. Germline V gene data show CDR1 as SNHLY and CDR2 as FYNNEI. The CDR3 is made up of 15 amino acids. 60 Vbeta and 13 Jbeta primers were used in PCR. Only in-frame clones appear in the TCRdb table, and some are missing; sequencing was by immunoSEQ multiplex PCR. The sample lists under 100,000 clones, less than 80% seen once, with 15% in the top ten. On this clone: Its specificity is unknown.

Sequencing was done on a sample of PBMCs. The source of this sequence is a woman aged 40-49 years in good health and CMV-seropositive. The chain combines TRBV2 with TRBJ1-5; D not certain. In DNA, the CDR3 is TGTGCCAGCAGTCCGCGAGGGATTCGCAATCAGCCCCAGCATTTT. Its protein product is CASSPRGIRNQPQHF.